This section outlines one TCR beta chain sequence together with its context. This clonotype was seen only a few times. Its cognate antigen has yet to be identified. Base-call qualities are not available, and no considerably larger clone is one nucleotide away. These data are taken from a study of post-analysis software for immune sequencing data (dated by TCRdb to the mid-2010s). General notes on the study: Relapsing-remitting, secondary progressive and progressive-relapsing multiple sclerosis were recorded as disease courses, and subtype annotation was lacking for some patients. Patient repertoires were compared against 10 to 12 previously published healthy control repertoires from donors aged about 6 to 26 years. A subset of samples was prepared in parallel using single-end sample barcoding, then pooled and co-amplified after Illumina adapter ligation.

Measured from the cysteine to the phenylalanine, the CDR3 is 15 residues long. The CDR3 DNA has 45 bases and is translated from base 1. V and J are truncated by 1 base and 3 bases respectively, leaving an intervening sequence of 10 bases. CDR1 and CDR2 (SGHRS, YFSETQ) derive from the germline V gene. To demonstrate the VDJtools post-analysis software, TCR beta repertoires were profiled from the peripheral blood of more than 10 young patients with multiple sclerosis. The multiple sclerosis patients were children and adolescents ranging in age from roughly 6 to 15 years. Broad study findings and their caveats: When samples were clustered directly using the F measure, samples prepared in the same batch co-clustered strongly, which prompted a batch-effect correction. Patients showed significantly higher frequencies than controls for a few TRBV segments, among them TRBV5-6, TRBV5-1 and TRBV20-1. Significantly lower normalized Chao1 diversity was found in multiple sclerosis patients than in controls, suggesting substantial peripheral T-cell clonal expansion. The control group was slightly older than the multiple sclerosis patient group.

Receptors were amplified or captured by PCR. Sequencing used an Illumina HiSeq 2500. To reduce PCR and sequencing biases, unique molecular identifiers were built into the TCR beta cDNA libraries. Per 1 to 10 million input T cells, approximately 500,000 cDNA molecules were obtained, such that each molecule approximated one T cell. The patient libraries were prepared and sequenced using the same protocol as the earlier healthy control dataset. Within a given batch, samples were prepared together, multiplexed and sequenced on the same HiSeq lane. The paper's processing steps were these. Raw barcoded reads were processed with MIGEC, and single-read molecular identifier groups were discarded before consensus assembly and CDR3 extraction. VDJtools was used for post-analysis of the clonotype tables, with diversity normalized by down-sampling every dataset to the smallest sample size. In repertoire overlap clustering, CDR3 amino acid sequences, but not nucleotide sequences, were matched to correct batch-related cross-sample contamination. TCRdb reworked the public reads: Q25 trimming with fastp, MiXCR clone assembly, productive beta chains retained. Every entry covers one CDR3 protein and lists the most common genes and DNA from its rows. The V and J calls come from TCRdb's annotation, not from the publication. This sample has roughly 800,000 distinct CDR3 sequences in its table, and 25% to 30% of those were observed once. More than 0.45% of the sample is in the top ten clones.

Sequencing was performed on blood. The clonotype was recovered from a girl aged 10-17 years with multiple sclerosis. This chain is built from TRBV5-1 and TRBJ1-4, with no reliable assignment of the D segment. Read as DNA, the sequence is TGCGCCAGCAGCTTGTTGGGTCCGCCTAATGAAAAACTGTTTTTT. Translated, it reads CASSLLGPPNEKLFF.